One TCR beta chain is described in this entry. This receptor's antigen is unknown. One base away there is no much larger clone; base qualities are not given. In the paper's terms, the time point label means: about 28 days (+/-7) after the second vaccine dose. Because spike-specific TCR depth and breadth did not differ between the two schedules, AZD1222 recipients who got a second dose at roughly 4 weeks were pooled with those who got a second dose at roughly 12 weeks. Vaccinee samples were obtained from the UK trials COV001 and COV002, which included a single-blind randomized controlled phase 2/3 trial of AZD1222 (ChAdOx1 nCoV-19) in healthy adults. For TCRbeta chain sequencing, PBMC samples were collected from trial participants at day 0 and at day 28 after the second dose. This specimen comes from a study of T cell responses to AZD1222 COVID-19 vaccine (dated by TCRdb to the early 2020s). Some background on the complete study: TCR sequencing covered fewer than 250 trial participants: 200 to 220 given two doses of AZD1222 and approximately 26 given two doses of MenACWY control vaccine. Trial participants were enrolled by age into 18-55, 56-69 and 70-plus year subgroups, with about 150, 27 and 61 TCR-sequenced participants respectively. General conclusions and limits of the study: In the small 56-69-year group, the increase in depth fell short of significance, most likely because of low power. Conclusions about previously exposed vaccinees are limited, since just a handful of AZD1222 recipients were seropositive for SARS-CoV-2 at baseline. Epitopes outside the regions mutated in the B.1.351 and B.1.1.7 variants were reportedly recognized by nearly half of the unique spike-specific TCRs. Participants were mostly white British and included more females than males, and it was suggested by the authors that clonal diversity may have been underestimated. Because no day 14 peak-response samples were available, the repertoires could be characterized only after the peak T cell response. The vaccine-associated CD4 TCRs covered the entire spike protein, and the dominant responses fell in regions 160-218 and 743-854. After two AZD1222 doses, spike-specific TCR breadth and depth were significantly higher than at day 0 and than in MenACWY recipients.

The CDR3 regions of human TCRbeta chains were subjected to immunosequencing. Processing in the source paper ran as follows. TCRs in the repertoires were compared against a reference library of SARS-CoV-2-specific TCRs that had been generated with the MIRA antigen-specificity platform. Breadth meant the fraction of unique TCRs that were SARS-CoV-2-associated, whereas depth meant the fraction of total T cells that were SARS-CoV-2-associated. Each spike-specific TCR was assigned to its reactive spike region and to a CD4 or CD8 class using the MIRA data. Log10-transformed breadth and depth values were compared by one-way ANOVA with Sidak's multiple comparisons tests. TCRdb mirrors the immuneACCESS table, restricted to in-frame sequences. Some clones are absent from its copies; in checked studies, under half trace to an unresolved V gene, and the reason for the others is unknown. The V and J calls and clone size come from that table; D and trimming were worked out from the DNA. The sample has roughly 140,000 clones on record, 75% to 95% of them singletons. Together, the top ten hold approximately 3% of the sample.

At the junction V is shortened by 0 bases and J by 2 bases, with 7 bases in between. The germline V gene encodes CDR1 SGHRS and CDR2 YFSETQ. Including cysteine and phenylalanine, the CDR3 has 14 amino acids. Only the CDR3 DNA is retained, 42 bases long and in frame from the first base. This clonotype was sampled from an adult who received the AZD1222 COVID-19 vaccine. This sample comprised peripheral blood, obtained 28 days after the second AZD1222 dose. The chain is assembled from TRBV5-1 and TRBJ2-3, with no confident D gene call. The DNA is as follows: TGCGCCAGCAGCTTGGCCGGACCCACAGATACGCAGTATTTT. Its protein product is CASSLAGPTDTQYF.